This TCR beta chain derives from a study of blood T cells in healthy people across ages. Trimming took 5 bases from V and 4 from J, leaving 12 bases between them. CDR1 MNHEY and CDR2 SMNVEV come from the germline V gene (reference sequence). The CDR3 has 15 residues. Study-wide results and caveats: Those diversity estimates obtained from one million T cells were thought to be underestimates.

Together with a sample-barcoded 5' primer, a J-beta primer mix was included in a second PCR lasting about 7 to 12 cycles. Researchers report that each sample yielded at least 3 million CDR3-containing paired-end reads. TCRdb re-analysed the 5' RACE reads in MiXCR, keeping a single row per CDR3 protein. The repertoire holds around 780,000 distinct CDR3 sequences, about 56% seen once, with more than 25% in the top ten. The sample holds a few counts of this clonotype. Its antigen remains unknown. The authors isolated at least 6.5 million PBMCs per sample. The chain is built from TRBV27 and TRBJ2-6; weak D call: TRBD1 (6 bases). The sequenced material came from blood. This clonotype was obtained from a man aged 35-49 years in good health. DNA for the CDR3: TGTGCCAGCAGTCCACAGGGAAAAGGGGCCAACGTCCTGACTTTC. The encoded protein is CASSPQGKGANVLTF.